The sequence of this T cell receptor beta chain was determined in a study of radiotherapy plus CTLA-4 blockade in lung cancer. Broader study findings: Tumor-derived TCR clones expanded in blood after radiotherapy plus ipilimumab.

The CDR3 loop spans 15 amino acids. The germline V gene encodes CDR1 MDHEN and CDR2 SYDVKM. V lost 2 bases to trimming and J lost 5 bases; unmatched junction nucleotides: 1. Clones were sequenced by immunoSEQ multiplex PCR, and TCRdb holds only the in-frame ones, with some missing. The sample has tens of thousands of clones, about 79% seen once. In regard to this clone: Its antigen is not identified.

This receptor was obtained from a human donor with non-small cell lung cancer that progressed on radiotherapy plus ipilimumab. The chain has TRBV28 and TRBJ1-5, with 12 bases matching TRBD1. The sample in question was peripheral blood, obtained from a patient treated with radiotherapy plus ipilimumab. The CDR3 region has the DNA TGTGCCAGCAGTTTAGGGACAGGGGGCGATCAGCCCCAGCATTTT. This sequence encodes CASSLGTGGDQPQHF.